This paragraph reports one T cell receptor (beta chain). The data were taken from a study of blood T cell repertoires in COVID-19. Authors' analysis steps: Cell counts per sample came from amplifying reference gene primers. Here immunoSEQ multiplex PCR was the method, and the copy in TCRdb shows in-frame clones only, minus some. From that table come the V and J calls and clone size; the DNA was used to work out D and trimming. The sample consists of approximately 250,000 clones, more than 75% of them appearing once. J gave up 7 bases and V 6 bases, and 4 bases lay outside the gene matches. Germline-derived CDR1 and CDR2 are LGHNA and YSLEER. The CDR3 loop spans 13 amino acids.

This chain joins TRBV4-3 and TRBJ2-1, with 9 bases matching TRBD2. The receptor's source is an elderly woman with COVID-19, enrolled during active disease. Sequencing input: peripheral blood. The CDR3 is CASRNSGGNEQFF. The CDR3 DNA reads as TGCGCCAGCAGAAATAGCGGGGGTAATGAGCAGTTCTTC.